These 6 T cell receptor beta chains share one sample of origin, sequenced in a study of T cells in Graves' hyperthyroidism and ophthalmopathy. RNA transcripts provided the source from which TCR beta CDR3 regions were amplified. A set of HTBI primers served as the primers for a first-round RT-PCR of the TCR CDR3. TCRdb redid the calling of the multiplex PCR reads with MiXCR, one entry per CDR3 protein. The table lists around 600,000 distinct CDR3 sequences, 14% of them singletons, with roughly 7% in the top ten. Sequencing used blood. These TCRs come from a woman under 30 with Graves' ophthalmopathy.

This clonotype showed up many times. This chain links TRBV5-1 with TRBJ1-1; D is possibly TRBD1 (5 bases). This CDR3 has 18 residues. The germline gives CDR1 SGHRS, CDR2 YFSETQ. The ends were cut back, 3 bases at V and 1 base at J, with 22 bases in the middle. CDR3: CASSSGLRGVMRNTEAFF. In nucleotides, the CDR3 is TGCGCCAGCAGCTCGGGCCTACGGGGGGTGATGAGGAACACTGAAGCTTTCTTT. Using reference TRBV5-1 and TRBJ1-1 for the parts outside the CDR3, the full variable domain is KAGVTQTPRYLIKTRGQQVTLSCSPISGHRSVSWYQQTPGQGLQFLFEYFSETQRNKGNFPGRFSGRQFSNSRSEMNVSTLELGDSALYLCASSSGLRGVMRNTEAFFGQGTRLTVV.

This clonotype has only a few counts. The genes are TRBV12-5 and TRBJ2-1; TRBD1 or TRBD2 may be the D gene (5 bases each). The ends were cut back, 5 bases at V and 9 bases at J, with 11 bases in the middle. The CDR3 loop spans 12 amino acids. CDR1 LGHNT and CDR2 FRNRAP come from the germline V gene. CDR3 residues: CASGRDVGEQFF. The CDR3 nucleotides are TGTGCTAGTGGTAGGGACGTAGGTGAGCAGTTCTTC.

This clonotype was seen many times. DNA for the CDR3: TGTGCCAGCAGTTTAGGGGGACAGGGAGAGACCCAGTACTTC. As protein: CASSLGGQGETQYF. The V call is TRBV12-3 or TRBV12-4, the J call TRBJ2-5; 9 bases map to TRBD1. This CDR3 spans 14 amino acids. J gave up 4 bases and V 1 base, and 1 base lay outside the gene matches.

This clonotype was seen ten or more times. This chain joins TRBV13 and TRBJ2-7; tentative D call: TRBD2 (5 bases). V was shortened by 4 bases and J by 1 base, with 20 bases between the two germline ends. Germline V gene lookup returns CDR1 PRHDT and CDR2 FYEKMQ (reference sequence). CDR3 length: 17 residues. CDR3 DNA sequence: TGTGCCAGCAGCTCCCGATTTACGGAGGACTCGTCCTACGAGCAGTACTTC. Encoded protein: CASSSRFTEDSSYEQYF.

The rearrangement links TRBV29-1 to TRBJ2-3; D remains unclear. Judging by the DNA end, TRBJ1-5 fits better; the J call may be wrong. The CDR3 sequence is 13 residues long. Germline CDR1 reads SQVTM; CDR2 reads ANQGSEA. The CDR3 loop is CSTKPSVTDTQHF. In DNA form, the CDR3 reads TGCAGCACCAAGCCTAGCGTCACAGATACGCAGCATTTT.

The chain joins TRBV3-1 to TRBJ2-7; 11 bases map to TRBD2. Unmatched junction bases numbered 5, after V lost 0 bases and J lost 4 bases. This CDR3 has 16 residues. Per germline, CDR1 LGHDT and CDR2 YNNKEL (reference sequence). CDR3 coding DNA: TGTGCCAGCAGCCAAGAACTGGGGACTAGCGGATACGAGCAGTACTTC. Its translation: CASSQELGTSGYEQYF.